This entry concerns a single T cell receptor (beta chain). This clone was detected a few times. It has no known antigen specificity. Per-nucleotide qualities are absent, and no much larger clonotype sits a single base away. Libraries were made using the immunoSEQ multiplex PCR assay. For the multiplex PCR, a mixture combining 60 forward primers for TCR Vbeta segments and 13 reverse primers for TCR Jbeta segments was used. The CDR3 region of rearranged TCR beta genes was amplified from genomic DNA with a multiplex PCR assay. Amplified TCR beta libraries were sequenced as 87-base-pair reads on the Illumina HiSeq System. Per the original workflow: A later analysis counted approximately 76 million unique TCR beta chains across the 650 to 800 repertoires, and roughly 11 million of these chains were shared by at least two donors. Raw reads were error-corrected and collapsed into unique sequences with a nearest-neighbor algorithm that merged closely related sequences to remove PCR and sequencing errors. Alignment of CDR3 sequences to IMGT reference sequences was used to assign V, D and J gene segments. For a sequence to be retained, at least a six-nucleotide match to both a V gene segment and a J gene segment was required. A rearrangement was called productive if the CDR3 had no stop codons and remained in frame with V and J, and every other rearrangement was called non-productive. CDR3 was defined according to IMGT convention as the region running from the second conserved V-encoded cysteine to the conserved J-encoded phenylalanine. In an earlier analysis of around 640 of the donors, sequences lacking an unambiguous match to a single V gene segment were excluded. In an earlier analysis of several hundred of the donors, V segments were called functional above 56.7% productive rearrangements and were called segregating when the between-donor standard deviation exceeded 5%. A statistical classification framework was developed to diagnose cytomegalovirus status using the catalog of TCR beta chain sequences. In a later analysis, TCR nucleotide sequences were compared against IMGT/GENE-DB human TR gene sequences so that V and J genes could be assigned. In a later analysis, CDR3 sequences and most-parsimonious VDJ recombination scenarios were assigned using the TCRdist pipeline. In a later analysis, each TCR beta chain was defined by its CDR3 amino acid sequence together with its V-gene family, and reads lacking a unique V-gene family were excluded. As a way to deal with suspected cross-contamination and a sequencing artifact, a later analysis dropped 450 to 600 nucleotide sequences that were highly shared and had low generation probability. In a later analysis, a clonal expansion index for each public chain was calculated from normalized within-repertoire ranks of inferred template counts. In a later analysis, generation probabilities were computed with a VDJ recombination model fitted to out-of-frame rearrangements, and the resulting probabilities were checked against IGoR. A later analysis scored TCR-TCR, TCR-HLA and TCR-CMV co-occurrence with hypergeometric tests, applying a repertoire-size bias correction to TCR pairs. A later analysis estimated false discovery rates by permuting HLA or CMV assignments 20 times. In a later analysis, co-occurring TCRs were grouped using DBSCAN, with TCRdist sequence similarity added in when clustering inside HLA-allele-positive subsets. Repertoires with fewer than 30,000 or more than 120,000 public chains were left out of co-occurrence clustering, as were about 5 repertoires with anomalous nucleotide sharing. TCRdb took this table from immuneACCESS and kept in-frame rearrangements with V and J called. Such tables lack part of the clones; where checked against another copy, unresolved V genes explain under half of the gap, and the rest is unexplained. D and trimming come from the DNA, and the V and J calls and clone size come from that table. The sample includes roughly 100,000 clones, with roughly three quarters observed a single time. 1.5% to 2% of the sample is taken by the ten largest.

The cohort consisted of 650 to 850 healthy bone marrow donors. At the time of sampling, every cohort member was nominally healthy, though immune exposures that went unrecorded were likely present. The donor was CMV seronegative and belonged to the group of under 400 seronegative cohort members. Every donor gave a peripheral blood sample, and the peripheral blood mononuclear cells from that sample were used for TCR beta sequencing. Genomic DNA was extracted from the blood cell samples with the Qiagen DNeasy Blood Extraction Kit. CDR1 and CDR2 are drawn from the germline V gene (reference sequence): LNHDA, SQIVND. The V end loses 5 bases and the J end loses 0 bases, and a stretch of 11 bases separates them. The CDR3 sequence holds 16 residues, the cysteine and phenylalanine included. Only the CDR3 DNA is retained, 48 bases long and in frame from the first base. This specimen belongs to a study of cytomegalovirus exposure and HLA in healthy donors (dated by TCRdb to 2017 to 2019). Study-wide context: An earlier analysis of some 550 of the donors reported 276 Gb of sequence data and about 100 million unique TCR beta sequences from about 200 million T cells. A later analysis re-analyzed previously published TCR beta repertoires from 650 to 800 donors and added high-resolution HLA genotyping to study TCR occurrence patterns. HLA typing covered class I and class II loci at four-digit resolution. Several DR-DQ haplotypes were treated as single units for association and clustering because of strong linkage in the cohort. A later genetic analysis used genome-wide SNP genotypes for 398 of the 666 donors, treating that subset as a discovery cohort. Among roughly 400 genotyped donors of the cohort, an average of approximately 240,000 unique TCR beta nucleotide sequences was sequenced per donor, of which 15% to 20% were non-productive. All discovery cohort repertoires had been generated on a single sequencing platform. Typing coverage differed by locus: A, B, C, DRB1 and DQB1 were typed in roughly 629-630 donors, DQA1 in 500 to 550, DPA1 in some 600, and DPB1 in about 450. Besides the first cohort of roughly 640 subjects, a separate validation cohort made up of about 120 different subjects was used. Alongside the repertoire data, information on donor age, sex, ethnicity and CMV serostatus was compiled. An early release that covered about 600 HLA-typed donors contained 250 to 350 gigabases of sequencing data and around 85 million unique TCR sequences. The study aimed to test whether cataloging public T cell receptors could reveal signatures of past pathogen exposure. To predict cytomegalovirus infection status, the study brought together high-throughput TCR immunosequencing, statistical association of individual TCRs with disease status, and machine learning. To decide whether each TCR beta V gene segment behaved as functional or pseudogenic, an earlier analysis of 587 of the donors relied on high-throughput TCR beta sequencing. Rather than drawing on any new phenotypic data, the later analysis identified candidate immune exposures from TCR beta sequences and the way those sequences occurred across donors. Of the 398 genotyped donors, 70% to 90% were placed in the genetic ancestry cluster associated with self-reported Caucasian donors. The study used immunosequencing to profile the T cell repertoires of approximately 650 subjects and linked those repertoires to cytomegalovirus serostatus.

What the work shows at the level of the full study, not this receptor alone: Because the 87-base-pair reads could not distinguish some IMGT-functional V segments, including TRBV6-2 and TRBV6-3, those segments were excluded. Linkage disequilibrium might explain the correlated functional status among segregating V segments, but an unknown experimental factor could not be excluded. According to the authors, the approach could potentially be generalized to other disease states and immunological phenotypes. Because counts were too low, seventeen rarely observed V segments, including chromosome 9 orphons, were excluded from the earlier analysis of 587 of the donors. Specific HLA alleles were associated with some 15,000 TCR beta sequences at a false discovery rate of 0.05 in a later analysis. A later analysis found that TCR association rates varied across HLA loci, with DRB1 alleles showing the most associated TCRs and HLA-C alleles the fewest. Roughly uniform sequencing depth across donors was assumed in presence/absence analyses, although this assumption may not hold. According to a later analysis, parvovirus B19, influenza, CMV and Epstein-Barr virus appeared linked to several top co-occurrence clusters. While some public TCRs were present in many individuals, most TCR sequences turned up only very rarely across donors. CMV serostatus was the only immune exposure information available for the cohort. Assigning TCR associations to individual alleles was difficult when HLA alleles, especially DR and DQ, strongly co-occurred. A further reported finding was that TCR beta sequences accurately predicted the HLA-A and HLA-B alleles for most subjects in the first cohort. Compared with the 666-donor mean, donors in an Asian-associated ancestry cluster had fewer N-insertions in productive TCRs, according to a later genetic analysis. This cohort had only TCR beta chains sequenced, and the lack of alpha or paired-chain data limited which features could be detected. Most CMV-associated TCR beta chains appeared to be HLA-restricted in a later analysis, and the HLA associations seemed to be driven largely by CMV exposure. Because some donors lacked HLA typing at each locus, the association tests relied only on the typed subset. In vitro tests confirmed that a few of the cytomegalovirus-associated TCR beta chains recognize cytomegalovirus antigens. The classifier was reported to diagnose cytomegalovirus status with high specificity and sensitivity in both the original and validation cohorts. In a later analysis, HLA-associated TCR beta chains were found to be more clonally expanded and to have lower generation probabilities than equally common non-associated chains. In an earlier analysis of around 600 of the donors, most TCR beta V segments were observed in productive rearrangements about 87% or about 30% of the time, broadly matching IMGT annotations. V-gene and J-gene trimming of TCR beta chains was associated with a missense DCLRE1C variant in a later genetic analysis, and the association was replicated in an independent cohort. The study listed approximately 150 TCR beta chains as associated with cytomegalovirus. A cluster of highly shared sequence variants was judged likely to be a technical artifact of the sequencing pipeline.

Sequencing was performed on PBMCs. The sequence was obtained from a woman aged 40 to 50 in good health and CMV-seronegative. The chain employs TRBV19 and TRBJ2-6; a tentative D match to TRBD1 spans 6 bases. The CDR3 reads as follows: CASSRQASSGANVLTF. The DNA sequence is TGTGCCAGTAGTCGACAGGCTAGCTCTGGGGCCAACGTCCTGACTTTC.